Listed here are 11 T cell receptor beta chains from one sample, sequenced in a study of cytomegalovirus exposure and HLA in healthy donors. Method: immunoSEQ multiplex PCR; TCRdb's copy keeps in-frame clones and lacks some. The profile shows about 74,000 clones, over 85% of them singletons. Material: PBMCs. The receptors originated from a young man in good health and CMV-seropositive.

The rearrangement uses TRBV19 and TRBJ1-5; 7 nucleotides match TRBD1. Germline CDR1 and CDR2: LNHDA and SQIVND (reference sequence). Trimming cost V 7 bases and J 0 bases; bases outside gene matches: 6. The CDR3 extends over 15 amino acids. DNA for the CDR3: TGTGCCAGTAAGAACAGGGGCCTTAGCAATCAGCCCCAGCATTTT. This encodes CASKNRGLSNQPQHF.

V is TRBV29-1 and J is TRBJ2-3, with 12 bases fitting TRBD2. Germline CDR1 SQVTM, CDR2 ANQGSEA. V dropped 6 bases and J dropped 2; count of bases not matched to a gene: 6. The CDR3 is made up of 15 amino acids. CDR3 sequence: CSVSGLAGITDTQYF. As DNA, the CDR3 is TGCAGCGTGTCGGGACTAGCGGGTATCACAGATACGCAGTATTTT.

This clone showed up just a few times. The rearrangement uses TRBV20-1 and TRBJ2-7; no definite D call. Looked up from germline, CDR1 is DFQATT and CDR2 is SNEGSKA (reference sequence). With 3 bases removed from V and 2 bases from J, the gap between germline ends came to 5 bases. This CDR3 comprises 11 residues. CDR3 in amino acids: CSASLAYEQYF. CDR3 bases: TGCAGTGCTAGTCTTGCCTACGAGCAGTACTTC.

The chain employs TRBV21-1 and TRBJ2-7; no check of the table's D call, TRBD1, against the DNA was made. TRBV21-1 counts as a pseudogene. This CDR3 is 16 amino acids long. In nucleotides, the CDR3 is TGTGCCAGCACGTCCGGCGGCAGGGATTCCCACTACGAGCAGTACTTC. Protein: CASTSGGRDSHYEQYF.

The gene calls are TRBV18 and TRBJ2-2; 10 nucleotides line up with TRBD2. Germline CDR1 and CDR2: KGHSH and LQKENI. V lost 3 bases and J lost 4; bases outside the gene matches: 11. The CDR3 covers 18 residues. CDR3 residues: CASSPGASGRSGTGELFF. CDR3 DNA: TGTGCCAGCTCACCCGGGGCTAGCGGGAGATCTGGCACCGGGGAGCTGTTTTTT.

Here the CDR3 DNA reads TGTGCCAGCAGCTTAGATGAGGGTAAGGGGGCTGGTGCAGCTTTCTTT. This gives the protein CASSLDEGKGAGAAFF. The chain carries TRBV11-2 and TRBJ1-1; 7 bases align to TRBD1. The CDR3 is 16 amino acids. The V segment lost 0 bases and the J segment 10 bases; nucleotides outside the gene matches: 14. The germline V gene has CDR1 SGHAT and CDR2 FQNNGV.

The CDR3 spells CASSNGPYEQYF. The DNA of the CDR3 is TGTGCCAGCAGTAATGGGCCCTACGAGCAGTACTTC. V gene TRBV6-5 combines with J gene TRBJ2-7; D remains unclear. The CDR3 runs 12 residues. V lost 5 bases, J lost 2 bases, and 7 bases lay in between. In germline, CDR1 is MNHEY, CDR2 SVGAGI.

The rearrangement joins TRBV11-1 to TRBJ1-1, with a tentative D call TRBD1 (5 bases). V lost 5 bases, J lost 4 bases, and 8 bases lay in between. This CDR3 comprises 12 residues. Germline V gives CDR1 SGHAT, CDR2 FQDESV (reference sequence). The CDR3 sequence is CASSHRGTEAFF. In DNA form, the CDR3 reads TGTGCCAGCAGCCATAGGGGCACTGAAGCTTTCTTT.

The chain is built from TRBV13 and TRBJ2-3, with TRBD1 matching 8 bases. Germline V gene lookup returns CDR1 PRHDT and CDR2 FYEKMQ (reference sequence). The ends lost 4 bases at V and 3 bases at J; junction bases unmatched: 6. CDR3 size: 15 residues. Here the CDR3 reads CASSSGTGGTDTQYF. CDR3 nucleotides: TGTGCCAGCAGCTCCGGGACAGGAGGAACAGATACGCAGTATTTT.

V usage is TRBV5-5 and J usage is TRBJ2-7; D call uncertain. This CDR3 comprises 12 residues. V dropped 2 bases and J dropped 2 bases, with 5 bases sitting between them. Germline CDR1 and CDR2: SGHKS and YYEKEE (reference sequence). The CDR3 DNA follows: TGTGCCAGCAGCTTATCGGCCTACGAGCAGTACTTC. It encodes CASSLSAYEQYF. Combining the CDR3 with reference TRBV5-5 and TRBJ2-7 gives the whole variable domain DAGVTQSPTHLIKTRGQQVTLRCSPISGHKSVSWYQQVLGQGPQFIFQYYEKEERGRGNFPDRFSARQFPNYSSELNVNALLLGDSALYLCASSLSAYEQYFGPGTRLTVT.

The gene calls are TRBV4-1 and TRBJ2-6, with D possibly TRBD1 on 5 matching bases. Trimming stripped 0 bases from V and 0 bases from J, with 9 bases between. Germline CDR1 is MGHRA and CDR2 is YSYEKL. The CDR3 has 17 amino acids. The CDR3, as DNA: TGCGCCAGCAGCCAAGATGTGACAGTCTCTGGGGCCAACGTCCTGACTTTC. Its protein is CASSQDVTVSGANVLTF.